The rows below give T cell receptor beta chains drawn from one sample of a study of shared clonotypes between healthy human individuals. Produced via immunoSEQ multiplex PCR; TCRdb's table is partial and in-frame only. Of around 450,000 clones listed, around 75% were seen once; the top ten hold about 13%. Sample: PBMCs. The receptor source for this set is a middle-aged woman in good health. Some clones in this sample may be carry-over from other donors' samples. The CDR3 runs from the conserved cysteine through the conserved F or W. A D gene is named only where the DNA matches it firmly. Only some rows state a clone size, as once, few, many or a class for expanded clones.

TRBJ2-1 | NA | TRBD2 | TRBV28 | TGTGCCAGCAGTTTAACTCGGCGGGAGGGCTGGGATGAGCAGTTCTTC | CASSLTRREGWDEQFF
TRBJ2-3 | NA | TRBD1 | TRBV7-9 | TGTGCCAGCAGCCCCGGACAGGTGATCACAGATACGCAGTATTTT | CASSPGQVITDTQYF
TRBJ2-3 | NA | TRBD2 | TRBV6-1 | TGTGCCAGCAGTGACCGAGGACTAGCGGGAGAAGGCGATACGCAGTATTTT | CASSDRGLAGEGDTQYF
TRBJ1-2 | few | NA | TRBV3-1/TRBV3-2 | TGTGCCAGCAGCACCTATCCCTTC | CASSTYPF
TRBJ2-5 | NA | TRBD2 | TRBV7-8 | TGTGCCAGCAGCTTATTTGGGACTAGCGGGGTGTACCAAGAGACCCAGTACTTC | CASSLFGTSGVYQETQYF
TRBJ2-3 | NA | NA | TRBV11-1 | TGTGCCAGCAACCATCCACCGGGACTCCGCACAGATACGCAGTATTTT | CASNHPPGLRTDTQYF
TRBJ2-1 | NA | NA | TRBV7-2 | TGTGCCAGCAGCTTAGGAGGAGGGGCCCATTCCCTTTACAATGAGCGGTTCTTC | CASSLGGGAHSLYNERFF
TRBJ2-3 | NA | TRBD2 | TRBV9 | TGTGCCAGCAGCCCCTTTGTCTCGGGAGGGTACAACACAGATACGCAGTATTTT | CASSPFVSGGYNTDTQYF
TRBJ2-7 | NA | NA | TRBV19 | TGTGCCAGTAGTACATTAACCCCCGGACAATCCTACGAGCAGTACTTC | CASSTLTPGQSYEQYF
TRBJ2-1 | NA | NA | TRBV11-2 | TGTGCCAGCAGCCGGGGGCGGACTAGGGCCAATGAGCAGTTCTTC | CASSRGRTRANEQFF
TRBJ2-1 | NA | TRBD2 | TRBV7-2 | TGTGCCAGCAGCTTACGCTTAACTAGCGGGGGACACGACAATGAGCAGTTCTTC | CASSLRLTSGGHDNEQFF
TRBJ2-3 | NA | TRBD2 | TRBV18 | TGTGCCAGCTCACCGGGCTATCGGGAGGGCTCAGATACGCAGTATTTT | CASSPGYREGSDTQYF
TRBJ2-7 | NA | NA | TRBV11-2 | TGTGCCAGCAGGCCCACAGGGAACCCCTACGAGCAGTACTTC | CASRPTGNPYEQYF
TRBJ1-1 | few | NA | TRBV29-1 | TGCAGCGTCCCCAGGTTTGCGAGAGATGAAGCTTTCTTT | CSVPRFARDEAFF
TRBJ2-7 | NA | NA | TRBV11-2 | TGTGCCAGCAGCTTAATCCGGGAATCCTACGAGCAGTACTTC | CASSLIRESYEQYF
TRBJ2-5 | NA | TRBD1 | TRBV28 | TGTGCCAGCAGTTCGGGACAGAACAATCGGGAGACCCAGTACTTC | CASSSGQNNRETQYF
TRBJ2-1 | once | TRBD2 | TRBV27 | TGTGCCAGCAATAGCGGGATGGTTTCGACAGCATATGAGCAGTTCTTC | CASNSGMVSTAYEQFF
TRBJ1-5 | NA | NA | TRBV29-1 | TGCAGCGTTGATGAGGGGGGGAGCAATCAGCCCCAGCATTTT | CSVDEGGSNQPQHF
TRBJ2-5 | NA | TRBD2 | TRBV5-4 | TGTGCCAGCAGCGAGGGGACTATCCAAGAGACCCAGTACTTC | CASSEGTIQETQYF
TRBJ1-5 | NA | NA | TRBV4-2 | TGTGCCAGCAGCCCCACGGGGGAAGGTAGCAATCAGCCCCAGCATTTT | CASSPTGEGSNQPQHF
TRBJ1-4 | NA | TRBD1 | TRBV7-9 | TGTGCCAGCAGCCCAAGGACAGGGTTTAGCGAAGGTGAAAAACTGTTTTTT | CASSPRTGFSEGEKLFF
TRBJ2-3 | NA | TRBD2 | TRBV11-2 | TGTGCCAGCAGCTTAATTAGCGGGAGAGATACGCAGTATTTT | CASSLISGRDTQYF
TRBJ1-2 | NA | NA | TRBV19 | TGTGCCAGTAGTATCCCCGGGGGGGACTATGGCTACACCTTC | CASSIPGGDYGYTF
TRBJ2-3 | once | NA | TRBV7-3 | TGTGCCAGCAGCCCCCAGGGGTTTTTCACAGATACGCAGTATTTT | CASSPQGFFTDTQYF
TRBJ2-7 | NA | NA | TRBV28 | TGTGCCATTAGTACCACCCTTGACGAGCAGTACTTC | CAISTTLDEQYF
TRBJ2-7 | NA | TRBD1 | TRBV2 | TGTGCCAGCAGTCCCGGGACAGCCAGTAGCTCCTACGAGCAGTACTTC | CASSPGTASSSYEQYF
TRBJ2-7 | NA | NA | TRBV29-1 | TGCAGCGTTGATCAGGGAGGCGACGAGCAGTACTTC | CSVDQGGDEQYF
TRBJ2-2 | NA | NA | TRBV19 | TGTGCCAGTAGTATATGGACCGGGGAGCTGTTTTTT | CASSIWTGELFF
TRBJ2-1 | once | NA | TRBV7-2 | TGTGCCAGCAGCTTGGGGAGCAGTTACAATGAGCAGTTCTTC | CASSLGSSYNEQFF
TRBJ1-1 | NA | NA | TRBV27 | TGTGCCAGCAGTTCCACAGGGTCTGAAGCTTTCTTT | CASSSTGSEAFF
TRBJ2-1 | NA | NA | TRBV7-2 | TGTGCCAGCAGCTTAGTACACGATGAGCAGTTCTTC | CASSLVHDEQFF
TRBJ1-2 | NA | NA | TRBV28 | TGTGCCAGCAGTCAACCGGACAGACTCTATGGCTACACCTTC | CASSQPDRLYGYTF
TRBJ1-4 | many | NA | TRBV7-9 | TGTGCCAGCAGCTTCATTAATGAAAAACTGTTTTTT | CASSFINEKLFF
TRBJ1-6 | NA | NA | TRBV4-1 | TGCGCCAGCAGCCAACCAACCCAGAGCTCCTATAATTCACCCCTCCACTTT | CASSQPTQSSYNSPLHF
TRBJ1-1 | NA | NA | TRBV5-5 | TGTGCCAGCAGCCTGGGGGTTGGCACTGAAGCTTTCTTT | CASSLGVGTEAFF
TRBJ1-3 | NA | NA | TRBV18 | TGTGCCAGCTCACCACCCGGGGGCTCTGGAAACACCATATATTTT | CASSPPGGSGNTIYF
TRBJ1-4 | NA | TRBD1 | TRBV9 | TGTGCCAGCAGCACCCGACAGGGGGGTAATGAAAAACTGTTTTTT | CASSTRQGGNEKLFF
TRBJ1-1 | NA | TRBD1 | TRBV10-3 | TGTGCCATCACCTCAGGCCTACAGGGGACTGAAGCTTTCTTT | CAITSGLQGTEAFF
TRBJ1-5 | NA | NA | TRBV19 | TGTGCCAGTAGCGCGGACACGGATTTTGTTCAGCCCCAGCATTTT | CASSADTDFVQPQHF
TRBJ2-1 | NA | NA | TRBV7-8 | TGTGCCAGCAGCTCCAGACCCGGGAGCTCCTACAATGAGCAGTTCTTC | CASSSRPGSSYNEQFF
TRBJ1-2 | many | TRBD1 | TRBV4-1 | TGCGCCAGCAGCCAAGACTATGACAGGGCACCGTGGGGCTACACCTTC | CASSQDYDRAPWGYTF
TRBJ2-7 | NA | NA | TRBV11-2 | TGTGCCAGCAGCCTACTCCCCCAGGGGACTCTCCCCCGGGAGCAGTACTTC | CASSLLPQGTLPREQYF
TRBJ2-6 | NA | NA | TRBV5-1 | TGCGCCAGCAGCTTAATTAGCTCAGGGTCAGGGGCCAACGTCCTGACTTTC | CASSLISSGSGANVLTF
TRBJ2-1 | NA | TRBD1 | TRBV28 | TGTGCCAGCCGAAAACAGGGGGGACATATCAATGAGCAGTTCTTC | CASRKQGGHINEQFF
TRBJ2-7 | NA | NA | TRBV5-6 | TGTGCCAGCAGCTCCCTGGGAAGCGATCTCTACGAGCAGTACTTC | CASSSLGSDLYEQYF
TRBJ2-2 | NA | NA | TRBV7-2 | TGTGCCAGCAGCTTGACCTGGACCATGGCCGGGGAGCTGTTTTTT | CASSLTWTMAGELFF
TRBJ2-3 | NA | TRBD2 | TRBV29-1 | TGCAGCGGGGCAAAGACTAGCGGGAAGGGCACAGATACGCAGTATTTT | CSGAKTSGKGTDTQYF
TRBJ2-7 | NA | NA | TRBV7-2 | TGTGCCAGCAGCCCACTTGACCGGTCACGGTACTTC | CASSPLDRSRYF
TRBJ2-1 | many | NA | TRBV29-1 | TGCAGCGTTGAGCTAGTACTAGATGAGCAGTTCTTC | CSVELVLDEQFF
TRBJ2-1 | NA | TRBD2 | TRBV4-1 | TGCGCCAGCAGCCAAGAGATGGGACTAGCGGGAGTAAATGAGCAGTTCTTC | CASSQEMGLAGVNEQFF
TRBJ2-3 | few | NA | TRBV7-2 | TGTGCCAGCAGCTATTCACTAGGGACCACAGATACGCAGTATTTT | CASSYSLGTTDTQYF
TRBJ1-2 | few | NA | TRBV25-1 | TGTGCCAGCAGAGAGGGGTATGGCTACACCTTC | CASREGYGYTF
TRBJ2-1 | NA | TRBD1 | TRBV2 | TGTGCCAGCAGCCCGACAGGGTACTACAATGAGCAGTTCTTC | CASSPTGYYNEQFF
TRBJ2-1 | NA | TRBD2 | TRBV5-4 | TGTGCCAGCAGCTTGGATGGACTAGTACCTCAATACTCCTACAATGAGCAGTTCTTC | CASSLDGLVPQYSYNEQFF
TRBJ2-7 | NA | NA | TRBV12-2 | TGTGCAAGTCGCTTATGGTCCAGCGGGAGCTCCTACGAGCAGTACTTC | CASRLWSSGSSYEQYF